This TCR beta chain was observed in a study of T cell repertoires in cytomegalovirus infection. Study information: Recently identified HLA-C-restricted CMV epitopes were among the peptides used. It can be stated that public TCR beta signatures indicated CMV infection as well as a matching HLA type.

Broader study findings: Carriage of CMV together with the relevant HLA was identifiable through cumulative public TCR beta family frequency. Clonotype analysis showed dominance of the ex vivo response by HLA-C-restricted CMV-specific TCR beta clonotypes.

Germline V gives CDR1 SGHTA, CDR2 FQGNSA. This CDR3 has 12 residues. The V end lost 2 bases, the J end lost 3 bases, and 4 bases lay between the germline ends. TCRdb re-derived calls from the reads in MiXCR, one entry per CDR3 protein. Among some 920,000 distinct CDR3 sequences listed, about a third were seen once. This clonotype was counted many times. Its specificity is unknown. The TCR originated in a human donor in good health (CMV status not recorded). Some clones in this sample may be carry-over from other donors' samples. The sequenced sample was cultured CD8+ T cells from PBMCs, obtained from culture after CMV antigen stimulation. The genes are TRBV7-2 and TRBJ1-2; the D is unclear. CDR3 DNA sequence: TGTGCCAGCAGCTTAAGCGACTATGGCTACACCTTC. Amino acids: CASSLSDYGYTF.